This TCR beta chain appears in the sequencing data of a study of blood T cell repertoires in COVID-19. Across the whole study: In each case, the material was cDNA or gDNA derived from T cells, B-cell-depleted T cells, or PBMCs.

Cohort allocation depended upon clinical history that participants reported. The study counted Cohort 3 donors as recovered given two negative PCRs, clearance, or symptom resolution. Germline CDR1 is SGHKS and CDR2 is YYEKEE (reference sequence). The CDR3 runs to 14 residues. The V segment lost 5 bases and the J segment 4 bases; nucleotides outside the gene matches: 6. As handled by the study authors: From reference gene primer amplification, estimates of nucleated cell counts were derived. Using immunoSEQ multiplex PCR, the repertoire was profiled, and TCRdb retains in-frame clones only, with some absent. V and J calls and clone size are those listed in that table; D and trimming were worked out from the DNA. The sample lists more than 300,000 clones; approximately 90% were seen once.

What was sequenced was PBMCs or T cells enriched from blood (not recorded which). This chain links TRBV5-5 with TRBJ2-7; 10 bases match TRBD2. This TCR was sampled from a woman between 18 and 30 years old who had recovered from COVID-19. The CDR3 loop is CASSSGLADYEQYF. The CDR3 nucleotides are TGTGCCAGCAGTTCCGGACTAGCGGATTACGAGCAGTACTTC.